This T cell receptor (beta chain) appears in the sequencing data of a study of Graves' ophthalmopathy and Graves' hyperthyroidism. Trimming removed 3 bases from V and 1 base from J, with 7 bases in between. The CDR3 length is 13 residues. Germline V gene sequence: CDR1 SGHRS, CDR2 YFSETQ. TCR beta CDR3 regions were amplified from RNA transcripts. First-round RT-PCR employed HTBI primers, with a second-round multiplex PCR after it. TCRdb recomputed calls from the multiplex PCR reads with MiXCR, one row per CDR3 protein. The profile shows 650,000 to 900,000 distinct CDR3 sequences, approximately 40% of them singletons. General observations from the study: Blood also carried most expanded thyroid clonotypes exceeding 0.001 frequency.

Concerning this clonotype itself: Its antigen remains unidentified.

The gene calls are TRBV5-1 and TRBJ2-5; D gene uncertain. The sequence was collected from an adult man with Graves' ophthalmopathy. Sequenced input: peripheral blood. The CDR3 nucleotides are TGCGCCAGCAGCTCCTCCTCCCAAGAGACCCAGTACTTC. Protein product: CASSSSSQETQYF.